The clone carrying this T cell receptor beta chain was detected ten times or more. The antigen is unknown. Three rounds of nested PCR, following a modified ARM-PCR protocol, produced the TCRbeta library. One entry per CDR3 protein, called by TCRdb with MiXCR from the multiplex PCR reads. Here the sample spans fewer than 45,000 distinct CDR3 sequences, roughly 60% being singletons. This sample's RNA came from whole unsorted tissue. Distant lung tissue was collected more than 3 cm away from the tumor edge. The sample belongs to a study of tumor and adjacent non-tumor tissue in lung cancer. Study context: Samples averaged about 3.8 million productive TCRbeta reads each.

Study conclusions and caveats: TCR diversity was significantly greater in tumor than normal lung tissue.

This receptor was obtained from a woman in her forties with non-small cell lung cancer. Input material: distant non-tumor lung tissue.

The CDR3 coding sequence is TGTGCCAGCAGCTTGACAGGGTGGGGAGGGGCTTTCTTT. Encoded protein: CASSLTGWGGAFF. The chain is built from TRBV28 and TRBJ1-1, with TRBD1 identical over 7 bases. Germline V gene sequence: CDR1 MDHEN, CDR2 SYDVKM. This CDR3 is built from 13 residues. V dropped 6 bases and J dropped 11; count of bases not matched to a gene: 12.